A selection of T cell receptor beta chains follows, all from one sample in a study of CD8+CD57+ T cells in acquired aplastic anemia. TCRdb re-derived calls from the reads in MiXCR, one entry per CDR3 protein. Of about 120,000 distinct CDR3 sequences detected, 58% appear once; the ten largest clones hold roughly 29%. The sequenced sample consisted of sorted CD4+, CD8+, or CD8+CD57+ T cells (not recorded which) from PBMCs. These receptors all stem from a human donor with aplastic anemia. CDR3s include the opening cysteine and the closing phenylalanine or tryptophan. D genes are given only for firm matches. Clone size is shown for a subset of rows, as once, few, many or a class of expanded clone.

CDR3aa: CSAGTGAYEQYF
CDR3nt: TGCAGCGCCGGGACAGGGGCCTACGAGCAGTACTTC
j_gene: TRBJ2-7
d_gene: TRBD1
abundance: many
v_gene: TRBV29-1

CDR3aa: CASSSHMGIETQYF
CDR3nt: TGTGCCAGCAGCTCCCACATGGGTATAGAGACCCAGTACTTC
j_gene: TRBJ2-5
d_gene: NA
abundance: NA
v_gene: TRBV7-9

CDR3aa: CASSFFSTSYNEQFF
CDR3nt: TGTGCCAGCAGTTTCTTTTCTACATCCTACAATGAGCAGTTCTTC
j_gene: TRBJ2-1
d_gene: NA
abundance: many
v_gene: TRBV2

CDR3aa: CASSFPKLNTEAFF
CDR3nt: TGTGCCAGCAGCTTCCCTAAGCTGAACACTGAAGCTTTCTTT
j_gene: TRBJ1-1
d_gene: NA
abundance: NA
v_gene: TRBV7-9

CDR3aa: CASSLYIGEGETQYF
CDR3nt: TGTGCCAGCAGCCTATACATCGGGGAGGGAGAGACCCAGTACTTC
j_gene: TRBJ2-5
d_gene: TRBD2
abundance: NA
v_gene: TRBV12-3/TRBV12-4

CDR3aa: CSGWSGNGELFF
CDR3nt: TGCAGCGGCTGGAGTGGGAACGGGGAGCTGTTTTTT
j_gene: TRBJ2-2
d_gene: NA
abundance: once
v_gene: TRBV29-1

CDR3aa: CASSSSGTSAETQYF
CDR3nt: TGTGCCAGCAGCTCCTCCGGGACTAGCGCAGAGACCCAGTACTTC
j_gene: TRBJ2-5
d_gene: TRBD2
abundance: NA
v_gene: TRBV7-9

CDR3aa: CASSERAGYEQYF
CDR3nt: TGCGCCAGCAGTGAACGCGCCGGATACGAGCAGTACTTC
j_gene: TRBJ2-7
d_gene: NA
abundance: NA
v_gene: TRBV10-1

CDR3aa: CASSLVARQETQYF
CDR3nt: TGTGCCAGCAGCTTAGTAGCGCGACAAGAGACCCAGTACTTC
j_gene: TRBJ2-5
d_gene: NA
abundance: once
v_gene: TRBV7-2

CDR3aa: CASSFNQETQYF
CDR3nt: TGTGCCAGCAGCTTCAACCAGGAGACCCAGTACTTC
j_gene: TRBJ2-5
d_gene: NA
abundance: NA
v_gene: TRBV7-8

CDR3aa: CASSIIRSGSQHRNEQFF
CDR3nt: TGTGCCAGTAGTATAATTCGTTCGGGCAGTCAGCATAGGAATGAGCAGTTCTTC
j_gene: TRBJ2-1
d_gene: NA
abundance: NA
v_gene: TRBV19

CDR3aa: CASSPRDRFSTDTQYF
CDR3nt: TGCGCCAGCAGCCCCCGGGACAGATTCAGCACAGATACGCAGTATTTT
j_gene: TRBJ2-3
d_gene: TRBD1
abundance: NA
v_gene: TRBV5-1

CDR3aa: CASSWEREAAGELFF
CDR3nt: TGTGCCAGCAGCTGGGAACGGGAAGCAGCCGGGGAGCTGTTTTTT
j_gene: TRBJ2-2
d_gene: NA
abundance: NA
v_gene: TRBV5-6

CDR3aa: CASTTSATRLYEQYF
CDR3nt: TGTGCCAGCACGACTAGCGCCACGAGACTTTACGAGCAGTACTTC
j_gene: TRBJ2-7
d_gene: TRBD2
abundance: NA
v_gene: TRBV27

CDR3aa: CASSVRSILNTGELFF
CDR3nt: TGTGCCAGCAGCGTGCGGTCAATATTGAACACCGGGGAGCTGTTTTTT
j_gene: TRBJ2-2
d_gene: NA
abundance: NA
v_gene: TRBV7-8

CDR3aa: CSAQAGNANEQFF
CDR3nt: TGCAGTGCTCAAGCGGGAAATGCCAATGAGCAGTTCTTC
j_gene: TRBJ2-1
d_gene: TRBD2
abundance: NA
v_gene: TRBV20-1

CDR3aa: CAWRSGSNTGELFF
CDR3nt: TGTGCCTGGAGAAGCGGGTCGAACACCGGGGAGCTGTTTTTT
j_gene: TRBJ2-2
d_gene: NA
abundance: NA
v_gene: TRBV30

CDR3aa: CAISESSGGNADTQYF
CDR3nt: TGTGCCATCAGTGAGTCGTCAGGGGGAAACGCAGATACGCAGTATTTT
j_gene: TRBJ2-3
d_gene: TRBD1
abundance: few
v_gene: TRBV10-3

CDR3aa: CASSLWPRGSANTGELFF
CDR3nt: TGTGCCAGCAGCTTATGGCCTCGTGGTAGCGCGAACACCGGGGAGCTGTTTTTT
j_gene: TRBJ2-2
d_gene: NA
abundance: NA
v_gene: TRBV7-3

CDR3aa: CASSPDSPSTDTQYF
CDR3nt: TGTGCCAGCAGCCCGGACAGTCCTAGCACAGATACGCAGTATTTT
j_gene: TRBJ2-3
d_gene: NA
abundance: NA
v_gene: TRBV2

CDR3aa: CASSPSGDRRNIQYF
CDR3nt: TGTGCCAGCAGCCCCTCGGGGGACCGACGAAACATTCAGTACTTC
j_gene: TRBJ2-4
d_gene: NA
abundance: NA
v_gene: TRBV7-2

CDR3aa: CASSLDTTTNEKLFF
CDR3nt: TGTGCCAGCAGCTTGGACACCACAACTAATGAAAAACTGTTTTTT
j_gene: TRBJ1-4
d_gene: NA
abundance: NA
v_gene: TRBV5-8

CDR3aa: CASSDGTDTQYF
CDR3nt: TGTGCCAGCAGCGATGGGACAGATACGCAGTATTTT
j_gene: TRBJ2-3
d_gene: NA
abundance: few
v_gene: TRBV9

CDR3aa: CASSVEDRGSTIASGELFF
CDR3nt: TGTGCCAGTAGTGTAGAGGACAGGGGAAGCACAATAGCGTCCGGGGAGCTGTTTTTT
j_gene: TRBJ2-2
d_gene: TRBD1
abundance: NA
v_gene: TRBV19

CDR3aa: CASSTGDGSNEQFF
CDR3nt: TGTGCCAGCAGTACGGGGGACGGATCCAATGAGCAGTTCTTC
j_gene: TRBJ2-1
d_gene: NA
abundance: NA
v_gene: TRBV6-1

CDR3aa: CASSLGTGWDEQFF
CDR3nt: TGTGCCAGCAGTTTAGGGACAGGGTGGGATGAGCAGTTCTTC
j_gene: TRBJ2-1
d_gene: TRBD1
abundance: NA
v_gene: TRBV28

CDR3aa: CASSPRTGGDTQYF
CDR3nt: TGTGCCAGCAGTCCCCGGACAGGGGGAGATACGCAGTATTTT
j_gene: TRBJ2-3
d_gene: TRBD1
abundance: many
v_gene: TRBV2

CDR3aa: CASRYLSKTTGELFF
CDR3nt: TGTGCCAGCAGATACCTCAGTAAGACAACCGGGGAGCTGTTTTTT
j_gene: TRBJ2-2
d_gene: NA
abundance: NA
v_gene: TRBV6-5

CDR3aa: CASGFSSKDEQYF
CDR3nt: TGCGCCAGCGGTTTTAGCTCTAAGGACGAGCAGTACTTC
j_gene: TRBJ2-7
d_gene: NA
abundance: NA
v_gene: TRBV5-1

CDR3aa: CASSAAGTSAEQFF
CDR3nt: TGTGCCAGCAGTGCCGCCGGGACTAGCGCTGAGCAGTTCTTC
j_gene: TRBJ2-1
d_gene: TRBD2
abundance: NA
v_gene: TRBV25-1

CDR3aa: CAISVVAGGSTDTQYF
CDR3nt: TGTGCCATCAGTGTGGTAGCGGGAGGGAGCACAGATACGCAGTATTTT
j_gene: TRBJ2-3
d_gene: TRBD2
abundance: NA
v_gene: TRBV10-3

CDR3aa: CATSRDPGYEQYF
CDR3nt: TGTGCCACCAGCAGAGATCCGGGGTACGAGCAGTACTTC
j_gene: TRBJ2-7
d_gene: NA
abundance: NA
v_gene: TRBV15

CDR3aa: CSASSLVNQPQHF
CDR3nt: TGCAGTGCCAGCAGTTTAGTAAATCAGCCCCAGCATTTT
j_gene: TRBJ1-5
d_gene: NA
abundance: NA
v_gene: TRBV20-1

CDR3aa: CASRLAGGPYEQYF
CDR3nt: TGTGCCAGCAGACTAGCGGGGGGACCATACGAGCAGTACTTC
j_gene: TRBJ2-7
d_gene: TRBD2
abundance: NA
v_gene: TRBV5-4

CDR3aa: CASSGRAGGGLDTQYF
CDR3nt: TGTGCCAGCAGTGGACGCGCGGGAGGAGGATTGGATACGCAGTATTTT
j_gene: TRBJ2-3
d_gene: TRBD2
abundance: many
v_gene: TRBV6-4

CDR3aa: CASSEVGLAGPNEQFF
CDR3nt: TGTGCCAGCAGTGAGGTGGGACTAGCGGGACCGAATGAGCAGTTCTTC
j_gene: TRBJ2-1
d_gene: TRBD2
abundance: NA
v_gene: TRBV25-1

CDR3aa: CSARDGGGQETQYF
CDR3nt: TGCAGTGCTAGAGATGGAGGGGGACAAGAGACCCAGTACTTC
j_gene: TRBJ2-5
d_gene: NA
abundance: NA
v_gene: TRBV20-1

CDR3aa: CASSPGPPNEQFF
CDR3nt: TGTGCCAGCAGTCCGGGACCACCCAATGAGCAGTTCTTC
j_gene: TRBJ2-1
d_gene: NA
abundance: few
v_gene: TRBV27

CDR3aa: CASVKGTGASGELFF
CDR3nt: TGTGCCAGTGTAAAAGGGACAGGGGCGTCCGGGGAGCTGTTTTTT
j_gene: TRBJ2-2
d_gene: TRBD1
abundance: NA
v_gene: TRBV19

CDR3aa: CSASRGTGYEQYF
CDR3nt: TGCAGTGCTAGCAGAGGGACTGGCTACGAGCAGTACTTC
j_gene: TRBJ2-7
d_gene: NA
abundance: NA
v_gene: TRBV20-1

CDR3aa: CASSPTGSYGYTF
CDR3nt: TGTGCCAGCAGCCCGACAGGCTCCTATGGCTACACCTTC
j_gene: TRBJ1-2
d_gene: NA
abundance: NA
v_gene: TRBV7-9

CDR3aa: CATSDSRDSTDTQYF
CDR3nt: TGTGCCACCAGTGATTCCAGGGACAGCACAGATACGCAGTATTTT
j_gene: TRBJ2-3
d_gene: NA
abundance: NA
v_gene: TRBV24-1

CDR3aa: CASSWAPSDTQYF
CDR3nt: TGTGCTAGCAGCTGGGCCCCTAGCGACACGCAGTATTTT
j_gene: TRBJ2-3
d_gene: NA
abundance: few
v_gene: TRBV7-7

CDR3aa: CASSSPRTGSYEQYF
CDR3nt: TGTGCCAGCAGTTCCCCCCGGACAGGGTCCTACGAGCAGTACTTC
j_gene: TRBJ2-7
d_gene: TRBD1
abundance: many
v_gene: TRBV28

CDR3aa: CASSLHRETEAFF
CDR3nt: TGTGCCAGCAGCTTACACAGGGAAACTGAAGCTTTCTTT
j_gene: TRBJ1-1
d_gene: NA
abundance: NA
v_gene: TRBV7-8

CDR3aa: CATSDVLPHTLNEQFF
CDR3nt: TGTGCCACCAGTGACGTCCTACCTCATACTTTAAATGAGCAGTTCTTC
j_gene: TRBJ2-1
d_gene: NA
abundance: NA
v_gene: TRBV24-1

CDR3aa: CASSYHSETQYF
CDR3nt: TGTGCCAGCAGTTACCATTCGGAGACCCAGTACTTC
j_gene: TRBJ2-5
d_gene: NA
abundance: NA
v_gene: TRBV12-3/TRBV12-4

CDR3aa: CASSFEGAGADTQYF
CDR3nt: TGTGCCAGCAGTTTCGAGGGGGCTGGGGCAGATACGCAGTATTTT
j_gene: TRBJ2-3
d_gene: TRBD1
abundance: once
v_gene: TRBV12-3/TRBV12-4

CDR3aa: CASPGFPSSYEQYF
CDR3nt: TGCGCCAGCCCAGGCTTCCCAAGCTCCTACGAGCAGTACTTC
j_gene: TRBJ2-7
d_gene: NA
abundance: NA
v_gene: TRBV10-1

CDR3aa: CASSQGMREGEDEQFF
CDR3nt: TGTGCCAGCAGCCAAGGGATGAGGGAGGGGGAAGATGAGCAGTTCTTC
j_gene: TRBJ2-1
d_gene: NA
abundance: many
v_gene: TRBV14

CDR3aa: CASSGRGGRGSDTQYF
CDR3nt: TGTGCCAGCAGTGGAAGGGGTGGCAGGGGGTCGGATACGCAGTATTTT
j_gene: TRBJ2-3
d_gene: TRBD1
abundance: NA
v_gene: TRBV25-1

CDR3aa: CAISPRDRGYGYTF
CDR3nt: TGTGCCATCAGCCCACGGGACAGGGGTTATGGCTACACCTTC
j_gene: TRBJ1-2
d_gene: TRBD1
abundance: NA
v_gene: TRBV10-3

CDR3aa: CASSSGIPYEQYF
CDR3nt: TGTGCCAGTAGTAGCGGGATCCCCTACGAGCAGTACTTC
j_gene: TRBJ2-7
d_gene: NA
abundance: many
v_gene: TRBV19

CDR3aa: CSVKVSNTEAFF
CDR3nt: TGCAGCGTTAAGGTCTCAAACACTGAAGCTTTCTTT
j_gene: TRBJ1-1
d_gene: NA
abundance: NA
v_gene: TRBV29-1

CDR3aa: CASSATGRVTGELFF
CDR3nt: TGTGCCAGCAGCGCCACAGGGAGGGTCACCGGGGAGCTGTTTTTT
j_gene: TRBJ2-2
d_gene: NA
abundance: few
v_gene: TRBV3-1

CDR3aa: CSVWTGMYNQPQHF
CDR3nt: TGCAGCGTTTGGACAGGAATGTACAATCAGCCCCAGCATTTT
j_gene: TRBJ1-5
d_gene: TRBD1
abundance: many
v_gene: TRBV29-1

CDR3aa: CSAREAAVQDTQYF
CDR3nt: TGCAGTGCTAGAGAGGCGGCCGTTCAAGATACGCAGTATTTT
j_gene: TRBJ2-3
d_gene: NA
abundance: NA
v_gene: TRBV20-1

CDR3aa: CVGGAGETQYF
CDR3nt: TGTGTCGGAGGGGCAGGGGAGACCCAGTACTTC
j_gene: TRBJ2-5
d_gene: NA
abundance: many
v_gene: TRBV6-1

CDR3aa: CASSMGTEAFF
CDR3nt: TGTGCCAGTAGTATGGGCACTGAAGCTTTCTTT
j_gene: TRBJ1-1
d_gene: NA
abundance: NA
v_gene: TRBV19